Listed below are T cell receptor beta chains from one sample, sequenced in a study of T-cell reconstitution after alpha-beta-depleted transplantation in children. One entry per CDR3 protein results from TCRdb running MiXCR on the PCR reads. Counted here are fewer than 700,000 distinct CDR3 sequences, more than 20% occurring once; the ten biggest clones make up less than 15%. Material: PBMCs, mostly from graft donor cells, obtained 360 days after TCRalphabeta/CD19-depleted stem cell transplant. The receptors originated from a boy under three years old who had a stem cell transplant for acute myeloid leukemia, so the T cells may come from the graft donor. Both conserved end residues are part of each CDR3. The order of the fields is D gene, clone size, J gene, V gene, CDR3 DNA, CDR3 protein. A D gene is named only where the DNA matches it firmly. A clone size is listed for some rows: how often the clone was seen (once, few, many), or a class if it is expanded.

- - TRBJ1-1 TRBV4-2 TGTGCCAGCAGCCGCGTCAACAGGGTCGGCTACACTGAAGCTTTCTTT CASSRVNRVGYTEAFF
TRBD2 few TRBJ2-3 TRBV12-3/TRBV12-4 TGTGCCAGCAGAACCGGGGGGACTAGCCGGCTGGAGGCGCAGTATTTT CASRTGGTSRLEAQYF
TRBD1 many TRBJ2-3 TRBV7-3 TGTGCCAGCAGCCCCGACAGGGTCACAGATACGCAGTATTTT CASSPDRVTDTQYF
- few TRBJ1-1 TRBV19 TGTGCCAGTAATGGGGGGGAAACTCGTATGAACACTGAAGCTTTCTTT CASNGGETRMNTEAFF
- many TRBJ2-7 TRBV29-1 TGCAGCGTAGTTTACAGCCAATCCTACGAGCAGTACTTC CSVVYSQSYEQYF
TRBD1 - TRBJ2-7 TRBV20-1 TGCAGTGCTAGGGGGACAGGGGTGCACGAGCAGTACTTC CSARGTGVHEQYF
- - TRBJ1-3 TRBV20-1 TGCAGTGCTCGGGACACTCAGAGAAACACCATATATTTT CSARDTQRNTIYF
- - TRBJ1-1 TRBV5-1 TGCGCCAGCAGTTGGGGACTGGGGGTATTGGACACTGAAGCTTTCTTT CASSWGLGVLDTEAFF
TRBD1 - TRBJ2-7 TRBV10-3 TGTGCCATCAGTGGGGACAGGGGGCGCATCTACGAGCAGTACTTC CAISGDRGRIYEQYF
- few TRBJ2-1 TRBV7-8 TGTGCCAGCAGCAGTCCCCGAGATGGTGAGCAGTTCTTC CASSSPRDGEQFF
- few TRBJ2-3 TRBV29-1 TGCAGCGGGGGTTCTAGGAGCACAGATACGCAGTATTTT CSGGSRSTDTQYF
TRBD1 many TRBJ2-2 TRBV12-3/TRBV12-4 TGCGCCAGCAGCCCGGGACAGGGTAACACCGGGGAGCTGTTTTTT CASSPGQGNTGELFF
TRBD1 many TRBJ1-1 TRBV10-3 TGTGCCATCGGGACAGGGGGCTACGGAATGAACACTGAAGCTTTCTTT CAIGTGGYGMNTEAFF
- - TRBJ2-1 TRBV5-1 TGCGCCAGCAGCGACCTGACCGGAGGCTCCTACAATGAGCAGTTCTTC CASSDLTGGSYNEQFF
- few TRBJ2-7 TRBV7-2 TGTGCCAGCAGCTATTCTCCCGACTCCTACGAGCAGTACTTC CASSYSPDSYEQYF
- - TRBJ2-6 TRBV7-3 TGTGCCAGCAGCTTTAGAAAGGGGTTGGGCTCTGGGGCCAACGTCCTGACTTTC CASSFRKGLGSGANVLTF
- - TRBJ1-1 TRBV5-6 TGTGCCAGCAGCTTTGACGTGGGCACTGAAGCTTTCTTT CASSFDVGTEAFF
- - TRBJ2-5 TRBV28 TGTGCCAGCAGTTTTCAGTTCTGGGAGAAGGGGACCCAGTACTTC CASSFQFWEKGTQYF
TRBD2 - TRBJ2-1 TRBV7-3 TGTGCCAGCAGCTTAACCGGGACTAGCGTTTCCAATGAGCAGTTCTTC CASSLTGTSVSNEQFF
- few TRBJ1-5 TRBV20-1 TGCAGTGCTAGAGATGCGTTGTCACAGCATTTT CSARDALSQHF
- - TRBJ2-7 TRBV14 TGTGCCAGCAGCCAAGATACAGGGAGTGGGAACTACGAGCAGTACTTC CASSQDTGSGNYEQYF
- many TRBJ2-3 TRBV29-1 TGCAGCGTTGAAGATTGGACAGAAAGCACAGATACGCAGTATTTT CSVEDWTESTDTQYF
- many TRBJ1-4 TRBV12-3/TRBV12-4 TGTGCCAGTACTAGAGGGCCTGGAGAAAAACTGTTTTTT CASTRGPGEKLFF
TRBD1 - TRBJ1-2 TRBV30 TGTGCCGGGACCGGGACAGTGAATGGCTACACCTTC CAGTGTVNGYTF
TRBD2 few TRBJ2-3 TRBV29-1 TGCAGCGCCGAGCGGGGGCTTCAAAATACGCAGTATTTT CSAERGLQNTQYF
TRBD2 - TRBJ2-1 TRBV20-1 TGCAGTGCTAGAGGGGGGCGGGGGGGACCCTACCATGAGCAGTTCTTC CSARGGRGGPYHEQFF
- few TRBJ2-5 TRBV7-2 TGTGCCAGCAGCCCTCCGCGAGTGCGTGAGCGGGAGACCCAGTACTTC CASSPPRVRERETQYF
- few TRBJ2-7 TRBV7-2 TGTGCCAGCAGCTTCGGGACCCAGGCGTACGAGCAGTACTTC CASSFGTQAYEQYF
- - TRBJ2-7 TRBV12-3/TRBV12-4 TGTGCCAGCAGTTTAGGTTCGCGGGGGCAGGCGGGCAAATACGAGCAGTACTTC CASSLGSRGQAGKYEQYF
- few TRBJ2-6 TRBV4-1 TGCGCCAGCAGGGGGTATGGGGCCAACGTCCTGACTTTC CASRGYGANVLTF
- many TRBJ2-1 TRBV20-1 TGCAGTGCTAGGGGGGCAGGGGTCAATGAGCAGTTCTTC CSARGAGVNEQFF
- few TRBJ2-6 TRBV15 TGTGCCACCAGCAGAGCGGGTCGCAGCTCTGGGGCCAACGTCCTGACTTTC CATSRAGRSSGANVLTF
TRBD1 few TRBJ1-5 TRBV20-1 TGCAGTGCAAGACAGGGCGCGAATCAGCCCCAGCATTTT CSARQGANQPQHF
- - TRBJ1-1 TRBV10-1 TGCGCCAGCAGTGATGGAATCGCGAACACTGAAGCTTTCTTT CASSDGIANTEAFF
- many TRBJ2-2 TRBV15 TGTGCCACCAGCTCCCGGAGGCAGGGGGGGAACACCGGGGAGCTGTTTTTT CATSSRRQGGNTGELFF
- - TRBJ2-6 TRBV11-1 TGTGCCAGCAGCTTAAACGGGGTCAACGTCCTGACTTTC CASSLNGVNVLTF
- few TRBJ2-3 TRBV24-1 TGTGCCACCAGTGATCCGTACACAGATACGCAGTATTTT CATSDPYTDTQYF
- few TRBJ2-1 TRBV25-1 TGTGCCAGCAGTGAGGGTAGGGGGATCTCCTACAATGAGCAGTTCTTC CASSEGRGISYNEQFF
- - TRBJ2-1 TRBV10-3 TGTGCCATCAGTGAGATGACAGCTTACAATGAGCAGTTCTTC CAISEMTAYNEQFF
- few TRBJ1-1 TRBV12-3/TRBV12-4 TGTGCCAGCAGTTTAGATCGGGGGACGGGGACTGAAGCTTTCTTT CASSLDRGTGTEAFF
- few TRBJ2-3 TRBV6-5 TGTGCCAGCAGATATGACAGATCTAGCACAGATACGCAGTATTTT CASRYDRSSTDTQYF
- - TRBJ2-7 TRBV7-2 TGTGCCAGCAGCTTAGGGGACTCTCTCTCCTACGAGCAGTACTTC CASSLGDSLSYEQYF
- - TRBJ1-5 TRBV20-1 TGCAGTGCCCTATTTCAGGGAGAAGATCAGCCCCAGCATTTT CSALFQGEDQPQHF
TRBD2 many TRBJ2-7 TRBV6-5 TGTGCCAGCACCCAGGGACTAGCTCCTTACTACGAGCAGTACTTC CASTQGLAPYYEQYF
TRBD1 few TRBJ1-2 TRBV20-1 TGCAGTGCTAACAGGGGGATCAACTATGGCTACACCTTC CSANRGINYGYTF
TRBD1 - TRBJ2-3 TRBV6-1 TGTGCCAGCAGTCGAACCGGGACAGGGACAGATACGCAGTATTTT CASSRTGTGTDTQYF
TRBD2 few TRBJ2-3 TRBV20-1 TGCAGTGCCTTCGTTTTGCCGGGACTAGCGGCAGATACGCAGTATTTT CSAFVLPGLAADTQYF
TRBD2 few TRBJ2-1 TRBV20-1 TGCAGTGCTAGAGTGGGCGGGGGGGCCCCCAGCAATGAGCAGTTCTTC CSARVGGGAPSNEQFF